This T cell receptor beta chain was documented in a study of cytomegalovirus exposure and HLA in healthy donors (dated by TCRdb to 2016 to 2017). Looking at the study overall: An earlier analysis of roughly 630 of the donors reported approximately 270 Gb of sequence data and roughly 100 million unique TCR beta sequences from some 180 million T cells. Approximately 330 gigabases of sequencing data and around 80 million unique TCR sequences made up an early release that covered 640 HLA-typed donors. The genetic ancestry cluster associated with self-reported Caucasian donors included over 80% of the roughly 400 genotyped donors. The aim of the study was to test whether cataloging public T cell receptors could identify signatures of past pathogen exposure. The study used immunosequencing to profile the T cell repertoires of under 700 subjects and linked those repertoires to cytomegalovirus serostatus. Besides the first cohort of 500 to 700 subjects, a separate validation cohort made up of 120 different subjects was used. The study combined high-throughput TCR immunosequencing, statistical association of individual TCRs with disease status, and machine learning to predict cytomegalovirus infection status. In a later analysis, previously published TCR beta repertoires from 670 or so donors were re-analyzed and high-resolution HLA genotyping was added so that TCR occurrence patterns could be studied. The later analysis used no new phenotypic data to find candidate immune exposures, relying instead on TCR beta sequences and their occurrence across donors. An earlier analysis of 500 to 750 of the donors applied high-throughput TCR beta sequencing to assess whether each TCR beta V gene segment acted as functional or pseudogenic. Alongside the repertoire data, information on donor age, sex, ethnicity and CMV serostatus was compiled. In a later genetic analysis, genome-wide SNP genotypes for about 55% of the roughly 700 donors were used, and that subset was treated as a discovery cohort. All discovery cohort repertoires had been generated on a single sequencing platform. Both class I and class II loci were covered by HLA typing, at four-digit resolution. The number of donors typed differed by locus, with 629-630 for A, B, C, DRB1 and DQB1, roughly 550 for DQA1, over 600 for DPA1, and around 460 for DPB1. Roughly 5 DR-DQ haplotypes were treated as single units for association and clustering because of strong linkage in the cohort. Among about 370 genotyped donors of the cohort, an average of roughly 230,000 unique TCR beta nucleotide sequences was sequenced per donor, of which 15% to 20% were non-productive.

Preparation of the library involved the immunoSEQ multiplex PCR assay. The multiplex PCR relied on a mix of 60 forward primers for TCR Vbeta segments and 13 reverse primers for TCR Jbeta segments. Amplification of the CDR3 region of rearranged TCR beta genes was performed with a multiplex PCR assay on genomic DNA. The amplified TCR beta libraries were sequenced on the Illumina HiSeq System as 87-base-pair reads. In the authors' own workflow: A later analysis counted around 72 million unique TCR beta chains across the 550 to 800 repertoires, and 9.5 million to 11 million of these chains were shared by at least two donors. To remove PCR and sequencing errors, raw reads were error-corrected and collapsed into unique sequences using a nearest-neighbor algorithm that merged closely related sequences. V, D and J gene segments were assigned by aligning CDR3 sequences to IMGT reference sequences. For a sequence to be retained, a match of at least six nucleotides was required to both a V gene segment and a J gene segment. Rearrangements were called productive when the CDR3 lacked stop codons and stayed in frame with V and J; all others were non-productive. Following IMGT convention, CDR3 was defined as the stretch from the second conserved V-encoded cysteine up to the conserved J-encoded phenylalanine. Sequences without an unambiguous match to a single V gene segment were excluded from the earlier analysis of 500 to 700 of the donors. In an earlier analysis of 587 of the donors, a V segment was called functional when productive rearrangements were above 56.7%, and segregating when the standard deviation between donors exceeded 5%. A statistical classification framework was built for diagnosing cytomegalovirus status from the catalog of TCR beta chain sequences. In a later analysis, V and J genes were assigned by comparing TCR nucleotide sequences against IMGT/GENE-DB human TR gene sequences. The TCRdist pipeline was used in a later analysis to assign CDR3 sequences and most-parsimonious VDJ recombination scenarios. In a later analysis, each TCR beta chain was defined by its CDR3 amino acid sequence together with its V-gene family, and reads without a unique V-gene family were excluded. In a later analysis, 450 to 600 highly shared, low-generation-probability nucleotide sequences were removed to address suspected cross-contamination and a sequencing artifact. For each public chain, a later analysis derived a clonal expansion index from normalized ranks of inferred template counts within each repertoire. A later analysis computed generation probabilities with a VDJ recombination model fitted to out-of-frame rearrangements, and checked the results against IGoR. In a later analysis, hypergeometric tests were used to score TCR-TCR, TCR-HLA and TCR-CMV co-occurrence, with a repertoire-size bias correction applied to TCR pairs. In a later analysis, false discovery rates were estimated by permuting HLA or CMV assignments 20 times. In a later analysis, co-occurring TCRs were grouped with DBSCAN, and TCRdist sequence similarity was added when clustering was performed within HLA-allele-positive subsets. For co-occurrence clustering, repertoires with fewer than 30,000 or more than 120,000 public chains were excluded, along with a handful of repertoires with anomalous nucleotide sharing. TCRdb retrieved this table from immuneACCESS and kept in-frame rearrangements only. Not all clones are present; in checked studies, unresolved V genes account for under half, and no reason is known for the remainder. The V and J calls and clone size are taken from that table; D and trimming were inferred from the DNA. Here the sample has over 250,000 clones; approximately 90% occur a single time. The ten top clones hold around 4% of the sample.

Broader findings and caveats from the paper: When HLA alleles, especially DR and DQ, strongly co-occurred, TCR associations were difficult to assign to individual alleles. CMV serostatus was the only immune exposure information available for the cohort. A later analysis found that most CMV-associated TCR beta chains appeared HLA-restricted, with HLA associations seemingly driven largely by CMV exposure. The 87-base-pair reads could not distinguish some IMGT-functional V segments, including TRBV6-2 and TRBV6-3, so those segments were excluded. Linkage disequilibrium might explain the correlated functional status among segregating V segments, but an unknown experimental factor could not be excluded. Most TCR sequences were seen in very few donors, while some public TCRs were found in many individuals. In a later analysis, HLA-associated TCR beta chains showed more clonal expansion and lower generation probabilities than non-associated chains that were equally common. In a later analysis, over 15,000 TCR beta sequences were associated with specific HLA alleles at a false discovery rate of 0.05. In an earlier analysis of around 600 of the donors, most TCR beta V segments were observed in productive rearrangements about 90% or about 30% of the time, broadly matching IMGT annotations. In this cohort, only TCR beta chains were sequenced, and detectable features were limited by the absence of alpha or paired-chain data. A further reported finding was that TCR beta sequences accurately predicted the HLA-A and HLA-B alleles for most subjects in the first cohort. The authors suggested that the approach could potentially be generalized to other disease states and immunological phenotypes. The study gave a list of under 200 TCR beta chains associated with cytomegalovirus. In both the original and validation cohorts, the classifier was reported to diagnose cytomegalovirus status with high specificity and sensitivity. Because some donors lacked HLA typing at each locus, the association tests relied only on the typed subset. In vitro tests confirmed that a few of the cytomegalovirus-associated TCR beta chains recognize cytomegalovirus antigens. Compared with the approximately 710-donor mean, donors in an Asian-associated ancestry cluster had fewer N-insertions in productive TCRs, according to a later genetic analysis. An association between a missense DCLRE1C variant and V-gene and J-gene trimming of TCR beta chains was found in a later genetic analysis and replicated in an independent cohort. A group of highly shared sequence variants was considered likely to be a technical artifact of the sequencing pipeline. Several of the top co-occurrence clusters appeared to be linked to parvovirus B19, influenza, CMV and Epstein-Barr virus, according to a later analysis. Because counts were too low, seventeen rarely observed V segments, including chromosome 9 orphons, were left out of the earlier analysis of approximately 580 of the donors. Presence/absence analyses assumed roughly uniform sequencing depth across donors, an assumption that may not hold. In a later analysis, TCR association rates were found to vary across HLA loci, with the most associated TCRs seen for DRB1 alleles and the fewest for HLA-C alleles.

In the case of this clone: Its antigen remains undetermined. Base qualities are not at hand, and no much larger clone is one base apart.

In total, roughly 670 healthy bone marrow donors made up the cohort. Cohort members were all nominally healthy when sampled, although unrecorded immune exposures were likely present. The donor was CMV seropositive and belonged to the group of 250 to 300 seropositive cohort members. Every donor gave a peripheral blood sample, and the peripheral blood mononuclear cells from that sample were used for TCR beta sequencing. Genomic DNA extraction from the blood cell samples was performed with the Qiagen DNeasy Blood Extraction Kit. Germline trimming: 2 bases from V, 6 bases from J; junction bases outside gene matches: 3. Including the terminal cysteine and phenylalanine, the CDR3 comprises 14 residues. Only the CDR3 DNA is retained, 42 bases long and in frame from the first base. The germline V gene specifies MGHDK as CDR1 and SYGVNS as CDR2.

The V and J genes are TRBV25-1 and TRBJ1-1; TRBD1 aligns with 10 central bases. Sequencing was performed on PBMCs. The source is a man aged 35 to 55 in good health and CMV-seropositive. The CDR3 region reads CASSEQGQGAEAFF. At the DNA level, the sequence is TGTGCCAGCAGTGAACAAGGACAGGGGGCTGAAGCTTTCTTT.